Sequencing of this T cell receptor (beta chain) was carried out in a study of lymphopenia after photon versus proton radiotherapy. General study points: Relative stability marked proton patients; photon patients lost diversity and naive cells. Survival link was tested only in deceased patients; proton benefit remains a possibility.

Note on this clone: What it recognizes is unknown.

Generated by immunoSEQ multiplex PCR, the TCRdb table keeps only in-frame clones and is missing some. The sample includes 45,000 to 65,000 clones, around 90% of them seen just once. The trim removed 0 bases at V and 4 bases at J, leaving 5 bases unmatched. Germline CDR1 reads KGHSH; CDR2 reads LQKENI. The CDR3 extends over 16 amino acids. This specimen was peripheral blood, taken from a patient treated with photon-based radiotherapy. The genes are TRBV18 and TRBJ2-1; 8 nucleotides line up with TRBD2. The TCR comes from a woman in her thirties or forties with cholangiocarcinoma. For the CDR3, the DNA is TGTGCCAGCTCACCACCAACTAGCGGAATTTACAATGAGCAGTTCTTC. This gives the protein CASSPPTSGIYNEQFF.